This T cell receptor (beta chain) was captured by sequencing in a study of shared clonotypes between healthy human individuals. Generated by immunoSEQ multiplex PCR, the TCRdb table keeps only in-frame clones and is missing some. The sample holds fewer than 1.8 million clones, 98% seen once. Germline CDR1 SEHNR, CDR2 FQNEAQ (reference sequence). The ends were cut back, 1 base at V and 4 bases at J, with 13 bases in the middle. The CDR3 is made up of 15 amino acids. Specimen: naive CD4+ T cells sorted from blood. Subset in this sample: CD45RA+ positively selected. The clonotype was recovered from a young man in good health. The genes are TRBV7-9 and TRBJ1-2; D gene unclear. This chain's CDR3 is CASSLVPGGSYGYTF. The CDR3 DNA sequence: TGTGCCAGCAGCTTAGTTCCCGGTGGAAGCTATGGCTACACCTTC.